This TCR beta chain was identified in a study of technical replicates of blood from four donors. The data were produced by immunoSEQ multiplex PCR, yet TCRdb's version contains in-frame clones alone and is incomplete. Of roughly 71,000 clones listed, 80% to 95% are singletons. Germline values: CDR1 SGHKS, CDR2 YYEKEE (reference sequence). The CDR3 extends over 15 amino acids. Between the trimmed V and J ends, which lost 5 bases and 4 bases, there was a span of 19 bases. The sample taken for sequencing was T cells isolated from PBMCs. This TCR derives from a human donor in good health. This chain uses TRBV5-5 with TRBJ2-7, with a weak D call TRBD1 (6 bases). The CDR3 here is CASSPEGGRGYEQYF. CDR3 nucleotide sequence: TGTGCCAGCAGTCCGGAAGGTGGCAGGGGATACGAGCAGTACTTC.